The text below deals with one T cell receptor beta chain. What it recognizes is unknown. Sequenced by immunoSEQ multiplex PCR; TCRdb stores in-frame clones only, minus some. The top ten hold roughly 5.2% of the sample, which has about 43,000 clones, roughly nine tenths seen once. The record originates from a study of cytomegalovirus exposure and HLA in healthy donors. Whole-study findings and limits: It was confirmed in vitro that a few of the CMV-associated chains were specific for CMV antigens. High sensitivity and specificity were reportedly achieved when the classifier diagnosed cytomegalovirus status.

CDR3 length equals 15 residues. Germline loops: CDR1 SGHTA, CDR2 FQGTGA. V lost 4 bases to trimming and J lost 3 bases; unmatched junction nucleotides: 5. Sequencing was carried out using PBMCs. The chain joins TRBV7-3 to TRBJ2-3, with 9 positions matching TRBD2. The receptor was isolated from a man between 18 and 35 years old in good health and CMV-seronegative. CDR3 DNA: TGTGCCAGCAGCTCAGGTAGCGGGAGTACAGATACGCAGTATTTT. Translation gives CASSSGSGSTDTQYF. The full variable domain, rest sourced from reference TRBV7-3 and TRBJ2-3, is GAGVSQTPSNKVTEKGKYVELRCDPISGHTALYWYRQSLGQGPEFLIYFQGTGAADDSGLPNDRFFAVRPEGSVSTLKIQRTERGDSAVYLCASSSGSGSTDTQYFGPGTRLTVL.